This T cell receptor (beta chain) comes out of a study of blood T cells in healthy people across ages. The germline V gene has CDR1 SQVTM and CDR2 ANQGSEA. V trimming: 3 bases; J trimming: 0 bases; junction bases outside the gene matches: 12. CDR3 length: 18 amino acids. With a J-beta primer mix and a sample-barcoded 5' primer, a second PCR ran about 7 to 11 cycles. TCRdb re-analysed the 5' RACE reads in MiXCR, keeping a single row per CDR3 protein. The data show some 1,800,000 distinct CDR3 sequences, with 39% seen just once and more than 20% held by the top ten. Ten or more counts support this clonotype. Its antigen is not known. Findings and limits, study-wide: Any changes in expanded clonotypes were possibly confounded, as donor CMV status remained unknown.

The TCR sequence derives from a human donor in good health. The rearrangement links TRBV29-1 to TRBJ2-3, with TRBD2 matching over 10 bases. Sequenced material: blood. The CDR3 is CSVDGVSGGHASTDTQYF. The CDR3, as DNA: TGCAGCGTTGATGGGGTTAGCGGGGGGCACGCTAGCACAGATACGCAGTATTTT.